Below, 2 T cell receptor beta chains from the same sample are listed, as sequenced in a study of shared clonotypes between healthy human individuals. Method: immunoSEQ multiplex PCR; TCRdb's copy keeps in-frame clones and lacks some. The sample has about 1.4 million clones; approximately 96% are singletons. Sequenced: naive CD4+ T cells sorted from blood. Subset denoted: CD45RA+ positively selected. These receptors were collected from a man aged 25-45 years in good health.

The DNA for the CDR3 is TGTGCCTGGAGTGGAGGGACAGGGGGGGTCTATGGCTACACCTTC. This translates into CAWSGGTGGVYGYTF. The chain joins TRBV30 to TRBJ1-2; 11 positions match TRBD1. The CDR3 loop spans 15 amino acids. V lost 1 base and J lost 4; bases outside the gene matches: 5. Germline CDR1 GTSNPN, CDR2 SVGIG (reference sequence).

V is TRBV7-9 and J is TRBJ2-7; D is uncertain. This CDR3 is built from 14 residues. V lost 5 bases and J 7 bases, leaving 18 bases between the germline ends. Germline values: CDR1 SEHNR, CDR2 FQNEAQ (reference sequence). As DNA, the CDR3 is TGTGCCAGCAGCCCTCTGCAAGGGCCTGGGGAGCAGTACTTC. The encoded protein is CASSPLQGPGEQYF.